This TCR beta chain was identified during a study of T-cell memory formation after mild COVID-19. Findings and caveats of the study: Of the contracting clones, CD4+ ones lay mainly in CM and EM, and CD8+ ones in EMRA. Clones that contracted from day 15 to 85 were balanced CD4/CD8, while later expanders leaned CD4+.

Constant-segment-primed 5'RACE gave TCR alpha and TCR beta cDNA libraries with sample barcodes and UMIs. A single record per CDR3 protein comes from TCRdb applying MiXCR to the 5' RACE reads. The data hold roughly 240,000 distinct CDR3 sequences, with around 15% observed a single time. This clonotype was detected a few times. Its target is unknown. V lost 3 bases, J lost 9 bases, and 14 bases stayed unmatched. Germline assignment: CDR1 MNHEY and CDR2 SVGAGI. This CDR3 comprises 17 residues. Material for sequencing was PBMCs or a T cell subset sorted from them (not recorded which). The sequence came from a man aged 18 to 30 who had mild COVID-19 (a few samples of this study predate the infection). Cell type and time point are not known. The chain couples TRBV6-5 to TRBJ1-6; TRBD1 aligns across 7 bases. CDR3 amino acids: CASSYLPTRGDGSPLHF. The CDR3 DNA reads TGTGCCAGCAGTTATCTCCCGACCAGGGGGGATGGTTCACCCCTCCACTTT.